This TCR beta chain was captured in a study of PD-1 blockade in mismatch repair-deficient tumors. Points on this clone: Antigen unknown.

Sample time point: approximately eleven-day in vitro stimulation with candidate neoantigen peptide 7. This CDR3 has 17 residues. Trimming cost V 4 bases and J 6 bases; bases outside gene matches: 14. Germline V gene lookup returns CDR1 SGHRS and CDR2 YFSETQ. The repertoire was sequenced with immunoSEQ multiplex PCR; TCRdb's copy has only in-frame clones and lacks some. Of 7,500 to 10,000 clones detected, 88% appear once; the ten largest clones hold 9.5% to 15%. The genes are TRBV5-1 and TRBJ2-1; 9 bases are shared with TRBD2. Specimen: cells cultured in vitro, collected from a patient treated with pembrolizumab. The receptor was isolated from an adult with mismatch repair-deficient cancer. The CDR3 is CASSPFTSGSPANEQFF. The CDR3 DNA reads TGCGCCAGCAGCCCTTTTACTAGCGGGTCTCCCGCCAATGAGCAGTTCTTC.